This note documents a single T cell receptor (beta chain) sequence. These data come from a study of blood T cell repertoires in COVID-19. Study summary: The analysed material was cDNA or gDNA that came from T cells, B-cell-depleted T cells, or PBMCs.

Participants came from about 23 US areas, aged roughly 18 to 95 years. In the source study's methods: For nucleated cells, counts were estimated from reference gene primer amplification. The data were produced by immunoSEQ multiplex PCR, yet TCRdb's version contains in-frame clones alone and is incomplete. The DNA was the basis for D and trimming; V, J and clone size are from that table. The sample consists of a few hundred thousand clones, less than 90% of them appearing once. The CDR3 covers 14 residues. Germline CDR1 reads MNHEY; CDR2 reads SMNVEV (reference sequence). Trimming pared 2 bases from V and 6 bases from J, leaving 14 bases between.

J is TRBJ2-7 and V is TRBV27, with a weak D call TRBD1 (5 bases). Material for sequencing was PBMCs or T cells enriched from blood (not recorded which). The receptor's source is a woman between 40 and 55 years old who had recovered from COVID-19. The CDR3 DNA follows: TGTGCCAGCAGTTTAATCAACCCCCAGGGCGAGCAGTACTTC. This sequence encodes CASSLINPQGEQYF.